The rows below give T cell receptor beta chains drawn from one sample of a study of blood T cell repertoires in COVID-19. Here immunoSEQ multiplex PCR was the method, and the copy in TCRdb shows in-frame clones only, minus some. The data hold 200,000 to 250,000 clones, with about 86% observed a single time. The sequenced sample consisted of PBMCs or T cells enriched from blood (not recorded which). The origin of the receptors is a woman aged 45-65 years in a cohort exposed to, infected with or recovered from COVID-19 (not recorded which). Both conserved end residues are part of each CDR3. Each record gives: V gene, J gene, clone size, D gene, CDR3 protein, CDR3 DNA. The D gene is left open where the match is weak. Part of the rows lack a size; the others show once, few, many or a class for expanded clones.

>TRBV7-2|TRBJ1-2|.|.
CASSYYGDYGYTF
TGTGCCAGCAGCTACTACGGGGACTATGGCTACACCTTC
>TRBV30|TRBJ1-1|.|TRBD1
CAWSPSHRGHTEAFF
TGTGCCTGGAGTCCAAGCCACAGGGGGCACACTGAAGCTTTCTTT
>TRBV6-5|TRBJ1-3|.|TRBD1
CASSRTGTGNTIYF
TGTGCCAGCAGTCGGACAGGGACTGGAAACACCATATATTTT
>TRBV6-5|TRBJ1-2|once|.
CASTDRPDYGYTF
TGTGCCAGCACCGACAGGCCAGACTATGGCTACACCTTC
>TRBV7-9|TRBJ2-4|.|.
CASSTGAKNIQYF
TGTGCCAGCAGCACAGGAGCCAAAAACATTCAGTACTTC
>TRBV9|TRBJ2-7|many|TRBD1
CASSVSGTGREQYF
TGTGCCAGCAGCGTATCAGGGACAGGGCGCGAGCAGTACTTC
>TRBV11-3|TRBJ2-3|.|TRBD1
CASSSGTGGLGTDTQYF
TGTGCCAGCAGTTCCGGGACAGGGGGCTTGGGCACAGATACGCAGTATTTT
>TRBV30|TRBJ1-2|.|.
CAWTGPYGYTF
TGTGCCTGGACAGGGCCCTATGGCTACACCTTC
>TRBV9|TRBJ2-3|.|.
CASSVEWGGTDTQYF
TGTGCCAGCAGCGTAGAATGGGGGGGCACAGATACGCAGTATTTT
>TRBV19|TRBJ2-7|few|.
CASSITDKSGSAEQYF
TGTGCCAGTAGTATCACCGATAAGTCGGGTTCGGCCGAGCAGTACTTC
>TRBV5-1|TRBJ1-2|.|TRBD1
CASSLEPLARGNGYTF
TGCGCCAGCAGCTTGGAACCTCTGGCCAGGGGGAATGGCTACACCTTC
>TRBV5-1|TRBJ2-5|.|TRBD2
CASSWAGGHQETQYF
TGCGCCAGCAGCTGGGCGGGGGGCCATCAAGAGACCCAGTACTTC
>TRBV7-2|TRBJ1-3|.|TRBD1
CASSSGTAGNTIYF
TGTGCCAGCAGCTCCGGGACAGCAGGAAACACCATATATTTT
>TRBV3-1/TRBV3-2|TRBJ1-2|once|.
CASSNRDGDGYTF
TGTGCCAGCTCTAACAGGGATGGGGATGGCTACACCTTC
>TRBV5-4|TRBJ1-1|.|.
CASSQDSNRVEAFF
TGTGCCAGCAGCCAGGACAGTAACAGGGTGGAGGCTTTCTTT
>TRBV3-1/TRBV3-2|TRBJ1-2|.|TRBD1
CASSQLSDRGYGYTF
TGTGCCAGCAGCCAACTTTCGGACAGGGGCTATGGCTACACCTTC
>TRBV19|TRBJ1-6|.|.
CASSIPASQGNSPLHF
TGTGCCAGTAGTATCCCTGCCTCTCAGGGTAATTCACCCCTCCACTTT
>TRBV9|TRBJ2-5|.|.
CASSVGLGGTYQETQYF
TGTGCCAGCAGCGTAGGATTGGGGGGAACTTACCAAGAGACCCAGTACTTC
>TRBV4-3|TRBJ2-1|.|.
CASSQDNGGEQFF
TGCGCCAGCAGCCAAGATAATGGCGGTGAGCAGTTCTTC
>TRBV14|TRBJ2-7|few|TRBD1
CASSHVGQGAFEQYF
TGTGCCAGCAGCCATGTCGGACAGGGGGCTTTCGAGCAGTACTTC
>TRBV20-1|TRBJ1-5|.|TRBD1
CSAERQGAQHF
TGCAGTGCGGAGAGACAGGGGGCCCAGCATTTT
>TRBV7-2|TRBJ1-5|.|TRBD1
CASSGTGQASLGSNQPQHF
TGTGCCAGCAGCGGGACGGGACAGGCTTCCCTGGGTAGCAATCAGCCCCAGCATTTT
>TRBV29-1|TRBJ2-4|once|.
CSVGDILAKNIQYF
TGCAGCGTGGGGGACATCCTAGCCAAAAACATTCAGTACTTC
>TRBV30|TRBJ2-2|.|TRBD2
CAWSVRLAGKTGELFF
TGTGCCTGGAGTGTACGACTAGCGGGGAAGACCGGGGAGCTGTTTTTT
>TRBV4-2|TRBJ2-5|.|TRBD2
CASSQDKRGDYQETQYF
TGTGCCAGCAGCCAGGACAAGCGGGGGGACTACCAAGAGACCCAGTACTTC
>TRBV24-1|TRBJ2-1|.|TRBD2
CATSDFGLAGGRSYNEQFF
TGTGCCACCAGTGATTTTGGGCTAGCGGGGGGACGCTCCTACAATGAGCAGTTCTTC
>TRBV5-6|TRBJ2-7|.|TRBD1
CASSGPGTVNYEQYF
TGTGCCAGCAGCGGGCCCGGGACAGTTAACTACGAGCAGTACTTC
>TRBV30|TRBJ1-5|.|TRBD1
CACDRGSNQPQHF
TGTGCCTGTGACAGGGGAAGTAATCAGCCCCAGCATTTT
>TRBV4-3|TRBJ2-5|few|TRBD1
CASSPNPGTGGRETQYF
TGCGCCAGCAGCCCCAACCCCGGGACAGGGGGCCGGGAGACCCAGTACTTC
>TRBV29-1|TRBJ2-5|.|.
CSVGQGSRETQYF
TGCAGCGTTGGGCAGGGAAGTCGAGAGACCCAGTACTTC
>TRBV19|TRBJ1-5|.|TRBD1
CASRGGQGGLIGNQPQHF
TGTGCCAGTAGGGGGGGACAGGGAGGATTGATCGGCAATCAGCCCCAGCATTTT
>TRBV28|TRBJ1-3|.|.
CASSFLAGQTVSGNTIYF
TGTGCCAGCAGTTTTTTGGCTGGACAGACAGTCTCTGGAAACACCATATATTTT
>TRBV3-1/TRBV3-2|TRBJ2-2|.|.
CASGKRLVPGELFF
TGTGCCAGCGGTAAAAGACTAGTCCCCGGGGAGCTGTTTTTT
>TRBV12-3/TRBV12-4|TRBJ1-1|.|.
CASSSLRVSEAFF
TGTGCCAGCAGTTCATTACGGGTTTCTGAAGCTTTCTTT
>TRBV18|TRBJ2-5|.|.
CASSPESRQTQYF
TGTGCCAGCTCACCGGAAAGCAGGCAGACCCAGTACTTC
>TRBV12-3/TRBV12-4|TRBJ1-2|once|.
CASSLDSDYGYTF
TGTGCCAGCAGTTTGGACAGCGACTATGGCTACACCTTC
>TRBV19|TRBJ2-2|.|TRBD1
CASRPGTANTGELFF
TGTGCCAGTAGACCCGGGACAGCGAACACCGGGGAGCTGTTTTTT
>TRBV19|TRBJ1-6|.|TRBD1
CASSKTQGAYNSPLHF
TGTGCCAGTAGTAAAACCCAGGGGGCATATAATTCACCCCTCCACTTT
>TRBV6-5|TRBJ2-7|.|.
CASSYSPRRSYEQYF
TGTGCCAGCAGTTACTCCCCCCGTCGGTCCTACGAGCAGTACTTC
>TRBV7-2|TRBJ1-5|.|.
CASSLVHLDQPQHF
TGTGCCAGCAGCTTAGTACACCTTGATCAGCCCCAGCATTTT
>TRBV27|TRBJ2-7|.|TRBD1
CASSVDRGGYEQYF
TGTGCCAGCAGTGTTGACAGGGGTGGGTACGAGCAGTACTTC
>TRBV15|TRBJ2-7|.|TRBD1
CATSTLQGASEQYF
TGTGCCACCAGCACACTACAGGGGGCGAGCGAGCAGTACTTC
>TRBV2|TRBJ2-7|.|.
CASRGGVVDEQYF
TGTGCCAGCAGAGGGGGGGTCGTGGACGAGCAGTACTTC
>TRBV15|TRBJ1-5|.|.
CATSRVGEGQPQHF
TGTGCCACCAGCAGAGTCGGCGAGGGTCAGCCCCAGCATTTT
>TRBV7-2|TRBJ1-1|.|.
CASSSQGMNTEAFF
TGTGCCAGCAGCTCCCAGGGCATGAACACTGAAGCTTTCTTT
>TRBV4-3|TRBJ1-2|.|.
CASSQEYGSYGYTF
TGCGCCAGCAGCCAAGAGTACGGGTCCTATGGCTACACCTTC
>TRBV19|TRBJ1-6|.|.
CASNHRVINSPLHF
TGTGCCAGTAATCACAGGGTAATTAATTCACCCCTCCACTTT
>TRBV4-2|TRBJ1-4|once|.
CASSTLLSQGNEKLFF
TGTGCCAGCAGCACCCTCTTATCGCAGGGTAATGAAAAACTGTTTTTT
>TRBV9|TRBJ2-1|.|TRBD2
CASSGLAHNEQFF
TGTGCCAGCAGCGGACTAGCGCACAATGAGCAGTTCTTC